The present T cell receptor beta chain was sequenced within a study of T cells in Graves' hyperthyroidism and ophthalmopathy. Authors of the study amplified TCR beta CDR3 regions from RNA transcripts. RT-PCR in the first round (using the HTBI primer set) targeted the TCR CDR3. TCRdb processed the multiplex PCR reads anew with MiXCR; each CDR3 protein has one entry. This sample has approximately 410,000 distinct CDR3 sequences, with roughly 15% found just once. This clonotype occurred a few times. Fresh 10 ml peripheral blood yielded PBMCs. The CDR3 runs to 16 residues. The germline V and J ends were trimmed by 5 bases and 6 bases, with 20 bases remaining between them. Germline V gives CDR1 MNHNS, CDR2 SASEGT.

The sequencing sample was made of blood. The V call is TRBV6-1, the J call TRBJ2-1, with D perhaps assigned TRBD1 or TRBD2 (5 bases each). This TCR was sampled from a man aged 18 to 30 with Graves' ophthalmopathy. CDR3: CASSWSVGTRFNEQFF. CDR3 nucleotide sequence: TGTGCCAGCAGTTGGTCGGTGGGGACGCGTTTCAATGAGCAGTTCTTC.